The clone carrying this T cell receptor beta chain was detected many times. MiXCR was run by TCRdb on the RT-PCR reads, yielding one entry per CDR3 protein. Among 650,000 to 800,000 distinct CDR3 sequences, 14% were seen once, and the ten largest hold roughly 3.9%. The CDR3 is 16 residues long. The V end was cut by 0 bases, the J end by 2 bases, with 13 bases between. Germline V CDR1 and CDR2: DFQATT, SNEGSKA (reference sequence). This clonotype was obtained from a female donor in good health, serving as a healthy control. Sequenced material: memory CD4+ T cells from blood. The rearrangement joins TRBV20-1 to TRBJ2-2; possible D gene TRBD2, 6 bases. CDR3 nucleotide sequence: TGCAGTGCTAGAGATTGGATCGGGGGTAACACCGGGGAGCTGTTTTTT. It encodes CSARDWIGGNTGELFF.